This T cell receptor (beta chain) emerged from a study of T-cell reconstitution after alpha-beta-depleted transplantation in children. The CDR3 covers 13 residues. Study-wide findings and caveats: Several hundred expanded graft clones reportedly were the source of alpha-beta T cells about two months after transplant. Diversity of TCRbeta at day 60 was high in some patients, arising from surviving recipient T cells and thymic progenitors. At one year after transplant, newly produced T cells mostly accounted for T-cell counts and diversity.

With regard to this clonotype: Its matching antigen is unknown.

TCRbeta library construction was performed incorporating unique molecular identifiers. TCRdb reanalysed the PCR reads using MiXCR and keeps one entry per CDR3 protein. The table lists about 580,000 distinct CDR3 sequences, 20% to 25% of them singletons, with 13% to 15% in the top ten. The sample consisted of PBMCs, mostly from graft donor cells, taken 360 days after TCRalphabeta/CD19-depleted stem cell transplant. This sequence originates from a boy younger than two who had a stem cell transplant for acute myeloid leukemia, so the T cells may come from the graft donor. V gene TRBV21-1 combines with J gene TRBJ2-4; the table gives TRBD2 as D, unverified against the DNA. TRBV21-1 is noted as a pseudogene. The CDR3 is CAIGPGPGCIQYF. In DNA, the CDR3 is TGTGCCATCGGCCCCGGGCCTGGCTGCATTCAGTACTTC.